Listed below are T cell receptor beta chains from one sample, sequenced in a study of regulatory T cells in long-lasting Graves disease. TCRdb re-called the multiplex PCR reads through MiXCR, storing one row per CDR3 protein. The sample consists of under 500,000 distinct CDR3 sequences, around 21% of them appearing once. The sequences come from peripheral blood mononuclear cells (PBMCs), collected when the disease was refractory, from a patient treated with antithyroid drugs. Source of these receptors: a female donor with Graves disease. Each CDR3 is given with its conserved first and last residue. The order of the fields is J gene, V gene, CDR3 protein.

>TRBJ1-1|TRBV7-8
CASNNGIYMNTEAFF
>TRBJ2-6|TRBV7-2
CASRHPPGVLTF
>TRBJ1-2|TRBV6-9
CASSYGTPDLYGYTF
>TRBJ2-5|TRBV6-1
CASGDRDQETQYF
>TRBJ1-4|TRBV30
CAWSIRDRAEKLFF
>TRBJ2-7|TRBV24-1
CATSDGRDTRSEQYF
>TRBJ2-7|TRBV12-5
CASGLVLGLAGREQYF
>TRBJ2-4|TRBV28
CASSSPDRPNIQYF
>TRBJ1-4|TRBV12-3/TRBV12-4
CASSFRTGPATNEKLFF
>TRBJ2-2|TRBV6-1
CASSIGKVSTGELFF
>TRBJ2-2|TRBV7-2
CASSFIGGELFF
>TRBJ1-1|TRBV30
CAWSVGGEAFF
>TRBJ2-7|TRBV5-1
CASSRTGQDYEQYF
>TRBJ2-7|TRBV19
CASSIAGDYEQYF
>TRBJ1-2|TRBV2
CASTRTQNYGYTF
>TRBJ2-5|TRBV2
CASRRLASGQETQYF
>TRBJ2-7|TRBV27
CASSSRGGRGEQYF
>TRBJ1-2|TRBV5-8
CASSLAADRDFYGYTF
>TRBJ1-1|TRBV12-3/TRBV12-4
CASSFPGQMNTEAFF
>TRBJ2-7|TRBV15
CATSRERLAGHSYEQYF
>TRBJ2-1|TRBV7-2
CASTDYGGSYNNEQFF
>TRBJ2-4|TRBV7-2
CASSVEGGLNIQYF
>TRBJ2-3|TRBV4-3
CASSPAGATDTQYF
>TRBJ2-3|TRBV2
CGSSEGEGTDTQYF
>TRBJ1-1|TRBV4-3
CASSPSLSNTEAFF
>TRBJ1-1|TRBV2
CASTETGNTEAFF
>TRBJ2-4|TRBV14
CASSPHSASGGILHF
>TRBJ1-5|TRBV4-3
CASSQDATGNQPQHF
>TRBJ2-7|TRBV7-2
CATKAGGSYEQYF
>TRBJ2-7|TRBV19
CASSMTGATYEQYF
>TRBJ2-7|TRBV30
CACPRQGGYEQYF
>TRBJ1-4|TRBV5-6
CASSSTGDGKLFF
>TRBJ2-5|TRBV5-1
CASTRTGMKEETQYF
>TRBJ1-1|TRBV29-1
CSVPGQGATEAFF
>TRBJ2-7|TRBV20-1
CSARDSGHRGIYEQYF
>TRBJ2-5|TRBV28
CASKRGTISLETQYF
>TRBJ1-2|TRBV5-6
CASSLDRSYSFTF
>TRBJ1-1|TRBV2
CASAGLMNTEAFF
>TRBJ1-5|TRBV2
CASSSGTGLAKGQPQHF
>TRBJ1-2|TRBV30
CAWEGYTF
>TRBJ1-1|TRBV4-3
CASSQDLRATEAFF
>TRBJ1-5|TRBV7-2
CASSSQTGVGNQPQHF
>TRBJ2-2|TRBV7-2
CASSPTSGYGGELFF
>TRBJ2-2|TRBV6-1
CASTNLPGKGRDDTGELFF
>TRBJ2-1|TRBV11-2
CASSLGAGRRNEQFF
>TRBJ2-7|TRBV7-2
CASSSPFMYEQYF
>TRBJ2-4|TRBV20-1
CSAPTGALAKNIQYF
>TRBJ2-5|TRBV10-3
CAISELAQETQYF
>TRBJ2-7|TRBV13
CASSPGQVAFYEQYF